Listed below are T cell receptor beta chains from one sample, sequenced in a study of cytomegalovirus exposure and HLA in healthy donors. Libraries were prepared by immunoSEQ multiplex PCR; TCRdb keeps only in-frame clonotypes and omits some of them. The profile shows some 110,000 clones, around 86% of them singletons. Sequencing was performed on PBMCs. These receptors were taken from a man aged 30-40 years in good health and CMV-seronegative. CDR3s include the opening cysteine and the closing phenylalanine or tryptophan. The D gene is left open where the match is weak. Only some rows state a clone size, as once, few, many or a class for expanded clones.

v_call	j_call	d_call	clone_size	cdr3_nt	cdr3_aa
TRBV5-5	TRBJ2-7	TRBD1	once	TGTGCCAGCAGCTTGGACAGGGGACCCTACGAGCAGTACTTC	CASSLDRGPYEQYF
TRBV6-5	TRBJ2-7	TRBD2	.	TGTGCCAGCAGTTTCTCTAGCGGGGGGGGAGTCGAGCAGTACTTC	CASSFSSGGGVEQYF
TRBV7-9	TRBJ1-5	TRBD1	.	TGTGCCAGCAGCTTAGCAGGGGGCAGCAATCAGCCCCAGCATTTT	CASSLAGGSNQPQHF
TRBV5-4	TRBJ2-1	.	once	TGTGCCAGCAGCCACGGGGACTTACGGGAGCAGTTCTTC	CASSHGDLREQFF
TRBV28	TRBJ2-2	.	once	TGTGCCAGCCTCCCAGCGGTGCACACCGGGGAGCTGTTTTTT	CASLPAVHTGELFF
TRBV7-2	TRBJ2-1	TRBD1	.	TGTGCCAGCAGCCCCCGACAGGGGGGGGCAACAAATGAGCAGTTCTTC	CASSPRQGGATNEQFF
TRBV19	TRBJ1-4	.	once	TGTGCCAGTACCCTTGGTGGGGCTGCTAATGAAAAACTGTTTTTT	CASTLGGAANEKLFF
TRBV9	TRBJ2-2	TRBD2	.	TGTGCCAGCAGCGTAGACCCAGGCCGGGGGGGCACCGGGGGGCTGTTTTTT	CASSVDPGRGGTGGLFF
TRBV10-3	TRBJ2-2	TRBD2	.	TGTGCCACCCGGACTAGCCCCCCCGGGGAGCTGTTTTTT	CATRTSPPGELFF
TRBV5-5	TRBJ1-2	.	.	TGTGCCAGCAGCTCGAACCCGACAGCTAACTATGGCTACACCTTC	CASSSNPTANYGYTF
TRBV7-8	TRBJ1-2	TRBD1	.	TGTGCCAGCAGCTTAGAGGGCAGGGGGTCGAATGATGGCTACACCTTC	CASSLEGRGSNDGYTF
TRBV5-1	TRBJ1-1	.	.	TGCGCCAGCAGCTTGGCCGGGGGTAGGGACACTGAAGCTTTCTTT	CASSLAGGRDTEAFF
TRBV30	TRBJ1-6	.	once	TGTGCCTGGAGGCTTCGAGCGTCGGTGGCCCTCCACTTT	CAWRLRASVALHF
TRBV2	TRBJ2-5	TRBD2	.	TGTGCCAGCACTCCTCGGGCTAGCGGGGGGGCCAGGGAGACCCAGTACTTC	CASTPRASGGARETQYF
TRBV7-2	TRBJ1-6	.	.	TGTGCCAGCAGCTTAAGCCGACCGGGGGTTCGACAGTATAATTCACCCCTCCACTTT	CASSLSRPGVRQYNSPLHF
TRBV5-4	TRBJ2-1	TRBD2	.	TGTGCCAGCAGCTTGGGGGCAGCGGGGGCTGAGCAGTTCTTC	CASSLGAAGAEQFF
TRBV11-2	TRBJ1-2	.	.	TGTGCCAGCAGCTCCCCTAGGGGGACCTATGGCTACACCTTC	CASSSPRGTYGYTF
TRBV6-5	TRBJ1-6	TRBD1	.	TGTGCCACCCGGGACAGGGGAGGAAATAATTCACCCCTCCACTTT	CATRDRGGNNSPLHF
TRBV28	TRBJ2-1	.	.	TGTGCCAGCAGTCCCAGGTCAAATGAGCAGTTCTTC	CASSPRSNEQFF
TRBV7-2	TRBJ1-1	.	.	TGTGCCAGCCTTAACACTGAAGCTTTCTTT	CASLNTEAFF
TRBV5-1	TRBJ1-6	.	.	TGCGCCAGCAGCCCCGGAATCGGGGGATCACCCCTCCACTTT	CASSPGIGGSPLHF
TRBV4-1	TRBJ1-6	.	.	TGCGCCAGCAGCCAAGTGCCAGGGCGATCGAATTCACCCCTCCACTTT	CASSQVPGRSNSPLHF
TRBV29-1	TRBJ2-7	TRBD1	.	TGCAGCGCTAAGGAAAGGGGACAGTCCTACGAGCAGTACTTC	CSAKERGQSYEQYF
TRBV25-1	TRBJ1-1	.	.	TGTGCCAGCAGTGTTACAGCGGATGAAGCTTTCTTT	CASSVTADEAFF
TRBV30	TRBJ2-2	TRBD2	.	TGTGCCTGGAGTGTTAGCGGGGGGGGCGGGGAGCTGTTTTTT	CAWSVSGGGGELFF
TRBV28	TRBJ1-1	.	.	TGTGCCAGCAGTTTAAACAGGGTCACTGAAGCTTTCTTT	CASSLNRVTEAFF